The 27 T cell receptor beta chains reported below all come from one sample, sequenced in a study of blood T cell repertoires in COVID-19. Assay: immunoSEQ multiplex PCR; the TCRdb copy retains only in-frame clones and omits some. The sample includes 75,000 to 100,000 clones, approximately 90% seen only once; the top ten take 4% to 5%. The sequenced sample was peripheral blood. All receptors come from a man aged 65-85 years with acute or convalescent COVID-19.

The chain employs TRBV6-5 and TRBJ1-5; the match to TRBD1 covers 7 bases. This CDR3 is built from 14 residues. Trimming cost V 4 bases and J 4 bases; bases outside gene matches: 4. Germline V lookup: CDR1 MNHEY, CDR2 SVGAGI. In DNA form, the CDR3 reads TGTGCCAGCAGTTCTTCAGGGGGGAATCAGCCCCAGCATTTT. It encodes CASSSSGGNQPQHF.

The CDR3 DNA follows: TGTGCCAGCAGTGAAATGGGGGGGCCTACGCAGTATTTT. Translated: CASSEMGGPTQYF. This chain uses TRBV6-1 with TRBJ2-3, with D possibly TRBD2 on 7 matching bases. Germline lookup yields CDR1 MNHNS and CDR2 SASEGT. The CDR3 runs 13 residues. V lost 2 bases and J lost 8, with 11 bases in between.

V gene TRBV29-1 combines with J gene TRBJ2-5; 11 positions agree with TRBD2. CDR1 is SQVTM and CDR2 is ANQGSEA in the germline V gene. The CDR3 is made up of 15 amino acids. Trimming removed 4 bases from V and 5 bases from J; junction bases left unmatched: 9. The CDR3 DNA sequence: TGCAGCGTTGTGAATAGCGGGGGGGCGCGGGAGACCCAGTACTTC. Protein: CSVVNSGGARETQYF. The full variable domain, with the rest looked up from reference TRBV29-1 and TRBJ2-5, is SAVISQKPSRDICQRGTSLTIQCQVDSQVTMMFWYRQQPGQSLTLIATANQGSEATYESGFVIDKFPISRPNLTFSTLTVSNMSPEDSSIYLCSVVNSGGARETQYFGPGTRLLVL.

The chain is built from TRBV23-1 and TRBJ1-6, with a weak D call TRBD1 (5 bases). TRBV23-1 is designated an ORF whose function remains uncertain. Between the trimmed V and J ends, which lost 7 bases and 3 bases, there was a span of 13 bases. CDR3 length equals 15 residues. The CDR3 reads CASISRQHYNSPLHF. In DNA form, the CDR3 reads TGCGCCAGCATTTCTCGACAGCACTATAATTCACCCCTCCACTTT.

The chain has TRBV27 and TRBJ1-6; D unresolved. This CDR3 has 14 residues. Trimming shortened V by 5 bases and J by 0 bases, and 5 bases separated the two germline ends. In germline, CDR1 is MNHEY, CDR2 SMNVEV (reference sequence). CDR3 sequence: CASSALSYNSPLHF. In DNA form, the CDR3 reads TGTGCCAGCAGTGCACTCTCCTATAATTCACCCCTCCACTTT.

This chain joins TRBV5-4 and TRBJ1-2; 9 nucleotides align to TRBD1. This CDR3 has 14 amino acids. Trimming at V came to 4 bases and at J to 5 bases, leaving 6 bases not matched to a gene. Germline V CDR1 and CDR2: SGHNT, YYREEE (reference sequence). The CDR3 region is CASSLSTGGYGYTF. The DNA of the CDR3 is TGTGCCAGCAGCCTCTCGACAGGGGGGTATGGCTACACCTTC. Full variable domain (missing parts from reference TRBV5-4 and TRBJ1-2): ETGVTQSPTHLIKTRGQQVTLRCSSQSGHNTVSWYQQALGQGPQFIFQYYREEENGRGNFPPRFSGLQFPNYSSELNVNALELDDSALYLCASSLSTGGYGYTFGSGTRLTVV.

This clone was seen just once. The chain combines TRBV19 with TRBJ1-6; possible D gene TRBD1, 6 bases. This CDR3 is built from 17 residues. V was pared by 5 bases and J by 5 bases, with 19 bases between. In germline, CDR1 is LNHDA, CDR2 SQIVND (reference sequence). CDR3 sequence reads: CASSPLLDSPHNSPLHF. For the CDR3, the DNA is TGTGCCAGTAGTCCCCTTCTGGACAGTCCTCATAATTCACCCCTCCACTTT.

The sample holds one count of this clone. J is TRBJ1-4 and V is TRBV4-2; D gene unclear. The CDR3 loop spans 16 amino acids. The germline V gene has CDR1 LGHNA and CDR2 YNFKEQ. Deletions cut 0 bases from V and 10 bases from J, with 18 bases between. CDR3 region: CASSQDCFLVRRKLFF. CDR3 coding DNA: TGTGCCAGCAGCCAAGATTGCTTCCTGGTCAGGCGAAAACTGTTTTTT.

V gene TRBV19 combines with J gene TRBJ2-2; D is unresolved. Germline CDR1 is LNHDA and CDR2 is SQIVND (reference sequence). The V end lost 7 bases, the J end lost 5 bases, and 11 bases lay between the germline ends. This CDR3 region has 13 residues. CDR3 DNA sequence: TGTGCCAGTACCTCTTTTGTGACCGGGGAGCTGTTTTTT. This gives the protein CASTSFVTGELFF.

The chain links TRBV5-4 to TRBJ1-1; TRBD1 matches 7 bases. Germline V CDR1 and CDR2: SGHNT, YYREEE (reference sequence). V dropped 0 bases and J dropped 2; count of bases not matched to a gene: 4. The CDR3 contains 15 residues. CDR3 protein: CASSLEGQTNTEAFF. Here the CDR3 DNA reads TGTGCCAGCAGCTTGGAGGGACAGACAAACACTGAAGCTTTCTTT.

Concerning this clone: The junction departs from the called germline gene at one end, perhaps through a read error. The rearrangement links TRBV7-7 to TRBJ2-1; 9 nucleotides match TRBD2. Germline CDR1 SSHAT, CDR2 FNYEAQ (reference sequence). There are 15 residues in the CDR3. CDR3 sequence: CASSLSGSSYNEQFF. The CDR3 DNA follows: TGTGCTAGCAGCCTTAGCGGGAGCTCCTACAATGAGCAGTTCTTC.

The chain employs TRBV2 and TRBJ1-5; 7 nucleotides agree with TRBD1. The CDR3 spans 15 residues. Per the germline V gene, CDR1 is SNHLY and CDR2 is FYNNEI. With 4 bases clipped from V and 2 bases from J, the junction kept 5 bases outside the gene matches. CDR3 nucleotide sequence: TGTGCCAGCAGTGGCCAGGGGGGCGGCAATCAGCCCCAGCATTTT. Protein sequence: CASSGQGGGNQPQHF.

The chain is built from TRBV28 and TRBJ2-7; the D gene is possibly TRBD2 (6 bases). In germline, CDR1 is MDHEN, CDR2 SYDVKM. The V and J ends lost 4 bases and 2 bases respectively, with 18 bases between them. There are 16 residues in the CDR3. CDR3 coding DNA: TGTGCCAGCAGTTCCACCACAGGAATAGCGGCCTACGAGCAGTACGTC. It translates to CASSSTTGIAAYEQYV.

The CDR3 reads CASSSGDRVSGANVLTF. In DNA form, the CDR3 reads TGTGCCAGCAGCAGCGGGGACAGGGTCTCTGGGGCCAACGTCCTGACTTTC. V gene TRBV28 combines with J gene TRBJ2-6, with TRBD1 identical over 9 bases. With 6 bases clipped from V and 0 bases from J, the junction kept 6 bases outside the gene matches. The germline V gene has CDR1 MDHEN and CDR2 SYDVKM. The CDR3 covers 17 residues.

The chain combines TRBV7-2 with TRBJ1-2; 11 bases agree with TRBD1. The CDR3 runs to 15 residues. The ends lost 5 bases at V and 2 bases at J; junction bases unmatched: 4. Per germline, CDR1 SGHTA and CDR2 FQGNSA. For the CDR3, the DNA is TGTGCCAGCAGCCCGTGGACAGGGGGCAACTATGGCTACACCTTC. Translating it yields CASSPWTGGNYGYTF.

The chain joins TRBV6-1 to TRBJ2-2; D is unresolved. Trimming shortened V by 0 bases and J by 7 bases, and 9 bases separated the two germline ends. Germline assignment: CDR1 MNHNS and CDR2 SASEGT. The CDR3 runs 14 residues. CDR3 nucleotide sequence: TGTGCCAGCAGTGAAGCTGGGCGAAACGGGGAGCTGTTTTTT. It is translated as CASSEAGRNGELFF.

This chain joins TRBV5-1 and TRBJ2-5; 10 nucleotides line up with TRBD1. Germline V CDR1 and CDR2: SGHRS, YFSETQ. Trimming took 0 bases from V and 4 from J; bases not matched to a gene: 6. CDR3 length equals 16 residues. CDR3 DNA sequence: TGCGCCAGCAGCTTGGGGGACAGGGGACGGGGAGAGACCCAGTACTTC. Protein: CASSLGDRGRGETQYF. Full variable domain (remainder filled in from reference TRBV5-1 and TRBJ2-5): KAGVTQTPRYLIKTRGQQVTLSCSPISGHRSVSWYQQTPGQGLQFLFEYFSETQRNKGNFPGRFSGRQFSNSRSEMNVSTLELGDSALYLCASSLGDRGRGETQYFGPGTRLLVL.

This chain joins TRBV30 and TRBJ2-3; 9 nucleotides match TRBD2. Germline V gene data show CDR1 as GTSNPN and CDR2 as SVGIG (reference sequence). CDR3 length equals 13 residues. V gave up 4 bases and J gave up 3 bases; unmatched junction bases: 2. CDR3 sequence reads: CAWTSGGTDTQYF. In nucleotides, the CDR3 is TGTGCCTGGACGAGCGGGGGGACAGATACGCAGTATTTT.

The chain joins TRBV3-1 (or the pseudogene TRBV3-2) to TRBJ1-1; maybe TRBD1 (5 bases). V lost 3 bases to trimming and J lost 1 base, with 12 bases between them. The CDR3 contains 15 residues. Germline values: CDR1 LGHDT, CDR2 YNNKEL (reference sequence). Here the CDR3 DNA reads TGTGCCAGCAGCCATCAGGGATTCACGAACACTGAAGCTTTCTTT. Residues: CASSHQGFTNTEAFF.

This rearrangement joins TRBV7-2 to TRBJ1-2; D is undetermined. This CDR3 has 13 residues. V was clipped by 0 bases and J by 3 bases, with 5 bases between them. Germline CDR1 is SGHTA and CDR2 is FQGNSA. CDR3: CASSLARYYGYTF. Here the CDR3 DNA reads TGTGCCAGCAGCTTAGCCAGGTACTATGGCTACACCTTC.

This clone came up a few times. The chain uses TRBV19 and TRBJ1-6; unclear D gene. V dropped 8 bases and J dropped 5 bases, with 10 bases sitting between them. The germline gives CDR1 LNHDA, CDR2 SQIVND (reference sequence). The CDR3 totals 13 residues. CDR3 sequence (DNA): TGTGCCAGTGGGGAGTGGGATAATTCACCCCTCCACTTT. Translated: CASGEWDNSPLHF.

The gene calls are TRBV28 and TRBJ2-3, with D tentatively TRBD1 (6 bases). The germline V and J ends were trimmed by 10 bases and 0 bases, with 11 bases remaining between them. Germline CDR1 and CDR2: MDHEN and SYDVKM. The CDR3 contains 13 residues. CDR3 DNA: TGTGCCACCGGGCAGGGGAGCACAGATACGCAGTATTTT. Translated: CATGQGSTDTQYF.

This clone was detected only a few times. This chain uses TRBV28 with TRBJ1-2, with D perhaps TRBD1 (6 bases). This CDR3 contains 15 residues. CDR1 MDHEN and CDR2 SYDVKM come from the germline V gene. Trimming pared 5 bases from V and 8 bases from J, leaving 21 bases between. CDR3 DNA: TGTGCCAGCAGTCCCCTCGCTACAGGGTTTTACGGCTACACCTTC. Protein sequence: CASSPLATGFYGYTF.

The gene calls are TRBV5-1 and TRBJ2-2; a possible D gene is TRBD1 (6 bases). The CDR3 consists of 15 residues. Looked up from germline, CDR1 is SGHRS and CDR2 is YFSETQ. The V and J ends lost 4 bases and 5 bases respectively, with 15 bases between them. CDR3: CASSLTPDRTGELFF. CDR3 sequence (DNA): TGCGCCAGCAGCCTTACCCCTGACAGGACCGGGGAGCTGTTTTTT.

V usage is TRBV5-4 and J usage is TRBJ1-4, with D unresolved. Trimming removed 1 base from V and 4 bases from J, with 8 bases in between. CDR3 length: 14 amino acids. Germline lookup yields CDR1 SGHNT and CDR2 YYREEE (reference sequence). CDR3 DNA: TGTGCCAGCAGCTTGAAACAGAGTAATGAAAAACTGTTTTTT. Translating it yields CASSLKQSNEKLFF.

This sequence joins TRBV5-1 and TRBJ2-3, with TRBD2 matching over 9 bases. The trim removed 4 bases at V and 6 bases at J, leaving 12 bases unmatched. The CDR3 is 16 residues long. Germline loops: CDR1 SGHRS, CDR2 YFSETQ. CDR3 DNA sequence: TGCGCCAGCAGCCGTAGCGGGGGACCACCGGGGGATACGCAGTATTTT. This codes for CASSRSGGPPGDTQYF.

This clone has only one observation. CDR3 sequence: CASSYSQGSYGYTF. DNA of the CDR3: TGTGCCAGCAGTTACTCGCAGGGTAGCTATGGCTACACCTTC. The chain links TRBV6-2 or TRBV6-3 to TRBJ1-2; TRBD1 might be the D (5 bases). The CDR3 runs to 14 residues. Trimming took off 0 bases at V and 4 bases at J, with 9 bases between the two ends. Germline assignment: CDR1 MNHEY and CDR2 SVGEGT.